This T cell receptor beta chain stems from a study of cytomegalovirus exposure and HLA in healthy donors. The CDR3 spans 15 residues. V lost 0 bases and J lost 0, with 7 bases in between. Germline loops: CDR1 LNHDA, CDR2 SQIVND (reference sequence). Regarding this clone: Its target is not known.

Primers: 60 Vbeta forward and 13 Jbeta reverse. Sequenced by immunoSEQ multiplex PCR; TCRdb stores in-frame clones only, minus some. The sample has around 200,000 clones. Study-wide results and limits: A later analysis reportedly found that, within productive TCRs, an Asian-associated ancestry cluster had fewer N-insertions than the mean observed across the approximately 700 donors. Available immune exposure information covered CMV serostatus only. After further analysis at a later stage, 16,951 TCR beta sequences were associated with HLA alleles at 0.05 false discovery rate. For most TCR sequences rarity was the rule, although some public TCRs occurred in many donors.

Sequencing was carried out using PBMCs. V and J are TRBV19 and TRBJ2-3, with unresolved D. The source of this sequence is a girl aged 2 to 9 in good health and CMV-seropositive. The chain's CDR3 is CASSIDNLSTDTQYF. The CDR3 nucleotides read TGTGCCAGTAGTATAGATAATTTGAGCACAGATACGCAGTATTTT.